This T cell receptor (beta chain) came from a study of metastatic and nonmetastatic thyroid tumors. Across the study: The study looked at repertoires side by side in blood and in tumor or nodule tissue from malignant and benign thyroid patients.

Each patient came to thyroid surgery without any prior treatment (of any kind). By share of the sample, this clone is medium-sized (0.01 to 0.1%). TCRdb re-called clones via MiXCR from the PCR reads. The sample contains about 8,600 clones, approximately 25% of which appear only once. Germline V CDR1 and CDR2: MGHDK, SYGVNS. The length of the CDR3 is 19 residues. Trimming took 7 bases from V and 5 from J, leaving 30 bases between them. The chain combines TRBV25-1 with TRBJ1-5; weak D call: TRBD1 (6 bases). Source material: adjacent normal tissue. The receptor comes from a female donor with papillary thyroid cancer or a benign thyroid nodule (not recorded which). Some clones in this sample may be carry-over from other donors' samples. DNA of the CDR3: TGTGCCAGCAAAGAGCGCAGTTTACGGGACATAGAAACCTATCAGCCCCAGCATTTT. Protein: CASKERSLRDIETYQPQHF.